These T cell receptor beta chains were read from a single sample in a study of CD4 T cell repertoires in COVID-19. Sequenced by immunoSEQ multiplex PCR; TCRdb stores in-frame clones only, minus some. The sample contains nearly 450 clones, under 25% of which appear only once. Antigens for these TCRs are unknown. The sequences come from memory CD4+ T cells, cultured in vitro, collected after recovery from COVID-19. The source is a human donor who had COVID-19. Both conserved end residues are part of each CDR3. D genes are given only for firm matches. Part of the rows lack a size; the others show once, few, many or a class for expanded clones.

CDR3 DNA: TGTGCCAGCAGTTCCGGACCCCAAGTTCAAAATTCACCCCTCCACTTT
CDR3 protein: CASSSGPQVQNSPLHF
J gene: TRBJ1-6
clone size: large
CDR3 length: 16
V gene: TRBV2
D gene: NA

CDR3 DNA: TGTGCCAGCAGCTTAGATCCGGTGGCATCCCCCGGGGAGCTGTTTTTT
CDR3 protein: CASSLDPVASPGELFF
J gene: TRBJ2-2
clone size: NA
CDR3 length: 16
V gene: TRBV11-3
D gene: NA

CDR3 DNA: TGTGCCAGCAGCGCGGGACTAGCGGGAGAGAAGTCCTACAATGAGCAGTTCTTC
CDR3 protein: CASSAGLAGEKSYNEQFF
J gene: TRBJ2-1
clone size: medium-sized
CDR3 length: 18
V gene: TRBV7-6
D gene: TRBD2

CDR3 DNA: TGTGCCAGCAGTCTATCAGGGGTTGATCAGCCCCAGCATTTT
CDR3 protein: CASSLSGVDQPQHF
J gene: TRBJ1-5
clone size: NA
CDR3 length: 14
V gene: TRBV6-5
D gene: NA

CDR3 DNA: TGTGCCAGCAGCTTAGGTCTCGATCAGCCCCAGCATTTT
CDR3 protein: CASSLGLDQPQHF
J gene: TRBJ1-5
clone size: NA
CDR3 length: 13
V gene: TRBV7-9
D gene: NA

CDR3 DNA: TGCGCCAGCAGCCCGCGGCACGGGAACACTGAAAAACTGTTTTTT
CDR3 protein: CASSPRHGNTEKLFF
J gene: TRBJ1-4
clone size: large
CDR3 length: 15
V gene: TRBV5-1
D gene: NA

CDR3 DNA: TGTGCCAGCAGCAGGGGGTCGAGGGGCGAGCAGTACTTC
CDR3 protein: CASSRGSRGEQYF
J gene: TRBJ2-7
clone size: NA
CDR3 length: 13
V gene: TRBV6-5
D gene: TRBD1

CDR3 DNA: TGTGCCAGCAGCCTCGGACTAGCGGGGTACAATGAGCAGTTCTTC
CDR3 protein: CASSLGLAGYNEQFF
J gene: TRBJ2-1
clone size: once
CDR3 length: 15
V gene: TRBV7-2
D gene: TRBD2

CDR3 DNA: TGTGCCAGTAGTATCTCGCGGGGTTCACCCCTCCACTTT
CDR3 protein: CASSISRGSPLHF
J gene: TRBJ1-6
clone size: large
CDR3 length: 13
V gene: TRBV19
D gene: NA

CDR3 DNA: TGTGCCAGCAGTCCTCGGGTCGGGGTCAGTTACGAGCAGTACTTC
CDR3 protein: CASSPRVGVSYEQYF
J gene: TRBJ2-7
clone size: NA
CDR3 length: 15
V gene: TRBV6-5
D gene: NA

CDR3 DNA: TGTGCCAGTAGTCCAGGAGCTAACTATGGCTACACCTTC
CDR3 protein: CASSPGANYGYTF
J gene: TRBJ1-2
clone size: medium-sized
CDR3 length: 13
V gene: TRBV19
D gene: NA

CDR3 DNA: TGTGCCAGCAGCCGGACAGGTAATGAAAAACTGTTTTTT
CDR3 protein: CASSRTGNEKLFF
J gene: TRBJ1-4
clone size: NA
CDR3 length: 13
V gene: TRBV11-3
D gene: TRBD1

CDR3 DNA: TGTGCAGCACCTGGGACGCCGAATTCACCCCTCCACTTT
CDR3 protein: CAAPGTPNSPLHF
J gene: TRBJ1-6
clone size: NA
CDR3 length: 13
V gene: TRBV12-3/TRBV12-4
D gene: NA

CDR3 DNA: TGTGCCAGTAGTAGGGGTCGAGAGGCTGCTGAAGCTTTCTTT
CDR3 protein: CASSRGREAAEAFF
J gene: TRBJ1-1
clone size: NA
CDR3 length: 14
V gene: TRBV19
D gene: NA

CDR3 DNA: TGTGCCAGCTCACGTTTCAGCAAGAACACTGAAGCTTTCTTT
CDR3 protein: CASSRFSKNTEAFF
J gene: TRBJ1-1
clone size: NA
CDR3 length: 14
V gene: TRBV18
D gene: NA

CDR3 DNA: TGTGCCACCAGTGATTTCCCCTACGAGCAGTACTTC
CDR3 protein: CATSDFPYEQYF
J gene: TRBJ2-7
clone size: large
CDR3 length: 12
V gene: TRBV24-1
D gene: NA

CDR3 DNA: TGTGCCATCCGCAGGGACGGTGGCTATGGCTACACCTTC
CDR3 protein: CAIRRDGGYGYTF
J gene: TRBJ1-2
clone size: medium-sized
CDR3 length: 13
V gene: TRBV19
D gene: NA

CDR3 DNA: TGTGCCTGGAATACAGGGGGCGGCAATCAGCCCCAGCATTTT
CDR3 protein: CAWNTGGGNQPQHF
J gene: TRBJ1-5
clone size: medium-sized
CDR3 length: 14
V gene: TRBV30
D gene: TRBD1

CDR3 DNA: TGTGCCAGCAGCTTAGCGGGGGTAGCGGCTGACACCGGGGAGCTGTTTTTT
CDR3 protein: CASSLAGVAADTGELFF
J gene: TRBJ2-2
clone size: medium-sized
CDR3 length: 17
V gene: TRBV7-2
D gene: NA

CDR3 DNA: TGTGCCAGCAGCTTAGGGGTGGGCTCAGCCCCAGCATTT
CDR3 protein: CASSLGVGSAPAF
J gene: TRBJ1-5
clone size: NA
CDR3 length: 13
V gene: TRBV7-8
D gene: NA

CDR3 DNA: TGTGCCAGCAGCCAGAATGGGGGGGCCGAGACCCAGTACTTC
CDR3 protein: CASSQNGGAETQYF
J gene: TRBJ2-5
clone size: NA
CDR3 length: 14
V gene: TRBV7-6
D gene: NA

CDR3 DNA: TGTGCCAGCAGGCCCGGGACTAGCAACTACGAGCAGTACTTC
CDR3 protein: CASRPGTSNYEQYF
J gene: TRBJ2-7
clone size: few
CDR3 length: 14
V gene: TRBV7-8
D gene: TRBD2

CDR3 DNA: TGTGCCAGCAGCCCAGGGTATTCCGGGGAGCTGTTTTTT
CDR3 protein: CASSPGYSGELFF
J gene: TRBJ2-2
clone size: NA
CDR3 length: 13
V gene: TRBV9
D gene: NA

CDR3 DNA: TGTGCCAGCAGTTACGGACACTACGAGCAGTACTTC
CDR3 protein: CASSYGHYEQYF
J gene: TRBJ2-7
clone size: medium-sized
CDR3 length: 12
V gene: TRBV6-6
D gene: NA

CDR3 DNA: TGTGCCAGCAGCAGGAGCCCCTCTAGCGGGGGGCAAGAGACCCAGTACTTC
CDR3 protein: CASSRSPSSGGQETQYF
J gene: TRBJ2-5
clone size: NA
CDR3 length: 17
V gene: TRBV5-8
D gene: TRBD2

CDR3 DNA: TGTGCCAGCAGAAGAGAGTTAGCTACACATCGCACTGAAGCTTTCTTT
CDR3 protein: CASRRELATHRTEAFF
J gene: TRBJ1-1
clone size: NA
CDR3 length: 16
V gene: TRBV21-1
D gene: NA

CDR3 DNA: TGTGCCAGCAGCCGGGACTGGCGCACAGATACGCAGTATTTT
CDR3 protein: CASSRDWRTDTQYF
J gene: TRBJ2-3
clone size: medium-sized
CDR3 length: 14
V gene: TRBV3-1/TRBV3-2
D gene: NA

CDR3 DNA: TGTGCCAGCAGCGACGCGGGACAAACGAACACTGAAGCTTTCTTT
CDR3 protein: CASSDAGQTNTEAFF
J gene: TRBJ1-1
clone size: medium-sized
CDR3 length: 15
V gene: TRBV2
D gene: NA